This TCR beta chain appears in the sequencing data of a study of cytomegalovirus exposure and HLA in healthy donors. This clone occurred a few times. Its specificity is unknown. Study outcomes and limitations: Across donors, most TCRs were seen rarely, yet some public ones were widespread. Versus the roughly 670-donor mean, an Asian-associated ancestry cluster reportedly showed fewer N-insertions in a later analysis. Information on immune exposure was restricted to one variable (CMV serostatus).

Germline CDR1 is MNHEY and CDR2 is SVGAGI. The CDR3 runs to 15 residues. The J segment lost 7 bases and the V segment lost 5 bases, leaving 7 bases of the junction unmatched. Use of 60 Vbeta and 13 Jbeta primers characterized the PCR. In the study's own analysis: Later, roughly 86 million unique TCR beta chains were counted in an analysis, and 10 million to 12 million of them were shared. Sequenced by immunoSEQ multiplex PCR; TCRdb stores in-frame clones only, minus some. V and J calls and clone size are copied from that table; D and trimming were computed from the DNA. Among tens of thousands of clones listed, about 85% were seen once.

The material sequenced was PBMCs. This TCR came from a female donor in good health and CMV-seronegative. This chain links TRBV6-5 with TRBJ1-6; the match to TRBD1 covers 8 bases. The CDR3, as DNA: TGTGCCAGCAGTGCCTCAGGGGGCGTAAATTCACCCCTCCACTTT. Amino acid sequence: CASSASGGVNSPLHF.